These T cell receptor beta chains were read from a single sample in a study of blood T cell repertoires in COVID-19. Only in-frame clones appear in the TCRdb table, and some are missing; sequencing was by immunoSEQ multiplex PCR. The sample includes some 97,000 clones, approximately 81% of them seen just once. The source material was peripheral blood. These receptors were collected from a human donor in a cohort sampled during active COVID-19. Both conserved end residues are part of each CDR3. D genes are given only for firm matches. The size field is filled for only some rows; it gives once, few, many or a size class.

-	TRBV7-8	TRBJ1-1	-	CASSSDKMKAFF	TGTGCCAGCAGTTCAGATAAGATGAAAGCTTTCTTT
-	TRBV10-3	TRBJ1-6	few	CAISSFNSPLHF	TGTGCCATCAGCTCCTTTAATTCACCCCTCCACTTT
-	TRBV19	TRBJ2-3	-	CASKRGLDVNTQYF	TGTGCCAGTAAGAGGGGACTCGACGTCAATACGCAGTATTTT
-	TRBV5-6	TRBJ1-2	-	CASSFLGQTYGYTF	TGTGCCAGCAGCTTCTTGGGCCAAACATATGGCTACACCTTC
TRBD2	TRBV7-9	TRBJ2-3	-	CASSLKRGAPDTQYF	TGTGCCAGCAGCTTAAAGCGGGGGGCCCCAGATACGCAGTATTTT
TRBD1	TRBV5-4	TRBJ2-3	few	CASSQRFGTGFPDTQYF	TGTGCCAGCAGCCAGAGATTCGGGACAGGCTTCCCAGATACGCAGTATTTT
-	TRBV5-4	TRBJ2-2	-	CASSSRRAGATGELFF	TGTGCCAGCAGCTCCCGGAGGGCGGGGGCCACCGGGGAGCTGTTTTTT
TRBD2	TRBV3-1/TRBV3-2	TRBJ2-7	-	CASSDFSGSASEQYF	TGTGCCAGCAGCGATTTTAGCGGGAGCGCCTCCGAGCAGTACTTC
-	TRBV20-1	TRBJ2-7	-	CSAADSYEQYF	TGCAGTGCTGCGGACAGCTACGAGCAGTACTTC
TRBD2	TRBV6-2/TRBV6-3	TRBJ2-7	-	CASSRSSGGRYEQYF	TGTGCCAGCAGTCGTTCTAGCGGGGGACGCTACGAGCAGTACTTC
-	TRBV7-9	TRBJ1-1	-	CASSFEAPDTEAFF	TGTGCCAGCAGCTTTGAGGCGCCGGACACTGAAGCTTTCTTT
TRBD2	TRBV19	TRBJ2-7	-	CASSMVSGLAGRNEQYF	TGTGCCAGTAGTATGGTATCCGGACTAGCGGGAAGAAACGAGCAGTACTTC
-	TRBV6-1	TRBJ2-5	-	CASSETRVIRYETQYF	TGTGCCAGCAGTGAGACTAGGGTGATTAGATATGAGACCCAGTACTTC
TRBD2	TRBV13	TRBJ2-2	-	CASSLDGLAVENTGELFF	TGTGCCAGCAGCTTAGATGGACTAGCGGTCGAGAACACCGGGGAGCTGTTTTTT
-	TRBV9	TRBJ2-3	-	CASNRNSQYF	TGTGCCAGCAACAGGAATTCGCAGTATTTT
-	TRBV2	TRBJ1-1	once	CASSKDVARDTEAFF	TGTGCCAGCAGTAAAGACGTCGCCAGGGACACTGAAGCTTTCTTT
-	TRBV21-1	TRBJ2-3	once	CASSNPDGRRQGWQDTQYF	TGTGCCAGCAGCAATCCAGATGGGCGGAGACAGGGGTGGCAAGATACGCAGTATTTT
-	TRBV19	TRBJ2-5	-	CASSTRGLETQYF	TGTGCCAGTAGTACGCGGGGTCTGGAGACCCAGTACTTC
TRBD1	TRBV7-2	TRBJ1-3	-	CASSLEGQGAGNTIYF	TGTGCCAGCAGCTTAGAAGGACAGGGGGCTGGAAACACCATATATTTT
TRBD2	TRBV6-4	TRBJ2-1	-	CASSNQRGNEQFF	TGTGCCAGCAGTAACCAGCGGGGTAATGAGCAGTTCTTC
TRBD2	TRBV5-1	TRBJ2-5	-	CASSTGTSGTETQYF	TGCGCCAGCAGCACTGGGACTAGCGGGACGGAGACCCAGTACTTC
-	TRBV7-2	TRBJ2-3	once	CASSYFGGRTQYF	TGTGCCAGCAGCTATTTTGGGGGCCGGACGCAGTATTTT
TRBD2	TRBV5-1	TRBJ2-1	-	CASSLVGLAGPSSYNEQFF	TGCGCCAGCAGCTTGGTGGGACTAGCGGGCCCCAGCTCCTACAATGAGCAGTTCTTC
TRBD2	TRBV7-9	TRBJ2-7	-	CASSSETSGGYYEQYF	TGTGCCAGCAGCTCTGAGACTAGCGGGGGTTACTACGAGCAGTACTTC
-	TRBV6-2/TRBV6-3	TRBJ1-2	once	CASSTSDGLLYGYTF	TGTGCCAGCAGTACCTCGGACGGACTACTCTATGGCTACACCTTC
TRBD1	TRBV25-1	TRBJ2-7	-	CASSPDRGVPYEQYF	TGTGCCAGCAGTCCGGACAGGGGGGTGCCCTACGAGCAGTACTTC
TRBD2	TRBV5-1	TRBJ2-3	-	CASRQGGTSGTDTQYF	TGCGCCAGCAGACAGGGAGGGACTAGCGGGACAGATACGCAGTATTTT
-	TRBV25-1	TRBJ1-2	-	CASSGQGPLYGYTF	TGTGCCAGCAGTGGGCAGGGTCCTCTCTATGGCTACACCTTC
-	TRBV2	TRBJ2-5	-	CASHRDQETQYF	TGTGCCAGTCACAGAGACCAAGAGACCCAGTACTTC
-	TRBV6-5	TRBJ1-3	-	CASGSQGFSGNTIYF	TGTGCCAGCGGGTCCCAGGGGTTCTCTGGAAACACCATATATTTT
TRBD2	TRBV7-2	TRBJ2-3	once	CASSFRRGYTDTQYF	TGTGCCAGCAGCTTTAGGCGGGGGTACACAGATACGCAGTATTTT
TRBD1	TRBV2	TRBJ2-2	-	CASSYVGQGVAGELFF	TGTGCCAGCAGTTACGTGGGACAGGGAGTCGCCGGGGAGCTGTTTTTT
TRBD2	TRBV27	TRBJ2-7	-	CASSSGGRGGSYEQYF	TGTGCCAGCAGTTCTGGCGGCCGGGGGGGTTCCTACGAGCAGTACTTC
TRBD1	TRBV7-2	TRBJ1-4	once	CASSPQGAGYEKLFF	TGTGCCAGCAGCCCTCAGGGGGCGGGTTATGAAAAACTGTTTTTT
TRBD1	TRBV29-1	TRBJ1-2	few	CSVTGGMDGYTF	TGCAGCGTGACAGGGGGCATGGATGGCTACACCTTC
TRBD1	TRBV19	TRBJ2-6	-	CASSRRPTGAGANVLTF	TGTGCCAGTAGTAGGAGGCCCACAGGGGCTGGGGCCAACGTCCTGACTTTC
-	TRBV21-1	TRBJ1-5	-	CASSGKGTVLSNQPQHF	TGTGCCAGCAGCGGGAAAGGGACAGTCCTAAGCAATCAGCCCCAGCATTTT
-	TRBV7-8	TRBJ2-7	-	CASSQPSGGTYEQYF	TGTGCCAGCAGCCAACCCTCCGGGGGTACCTACGAGCAGTACTTC
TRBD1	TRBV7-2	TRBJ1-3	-	CASSPLAGTGYGNTIYF	TGTGCCAGCAGCCCACTAGCCGGGACAGGGTATGGAAACACCATATATTTT
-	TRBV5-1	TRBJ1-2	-	CASSPGSGYGYTF	TGCGCCAGCAGCCCAGGGTCCGGCTATGGCTACACCTTC
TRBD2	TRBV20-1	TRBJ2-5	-	CSTLAGETQYF	TGCAGTACACTAGCGGGGGAGACCCAGTACTTC
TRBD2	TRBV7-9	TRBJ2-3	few	CASSSRLAGGEDTQYF	TGTGCCAGCAGCTCCAGACTAGCGGGAGGGGAAGATACGCAGTATTTT
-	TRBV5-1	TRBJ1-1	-	CASSVQGNTEAFF	TGCGCCAGCAGCGTACAGGGAAACACTGAAGCTTTCTTT
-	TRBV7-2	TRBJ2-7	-	CASSYGSYEQYF	TGTGCCAGCAGCTATGGGAGCTACGAGCAGTACTTC
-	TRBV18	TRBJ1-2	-	CASSPLTSYGYTF	TGTGCCAGCTCACCCCTGACAAGCTATGGCTACACCTTC
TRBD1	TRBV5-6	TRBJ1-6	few	CASSSALGQGDNSPLHF	TGTGCCAGCAGCTCTGCACTGGGACAGGGGGATAATTCACCCCTCCACTTT
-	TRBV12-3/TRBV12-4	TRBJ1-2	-	CASSSNYGYTF	TGTGCCAGCAGCAGTAACTATGGCTACACCTTC
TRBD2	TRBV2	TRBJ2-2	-	CASRTGGYTGELFF	TGTGCCAGCAGGACGGGGGGGTACACCGGGGAGCTGTTTTTT